Listed below are T cell receptor beta chains from one sample, sequenced in a study of cytomegalovirus exposure and HLA in healthy donors. Here immunoSEQ multiplex PCR was the method, and the copy in TCRdb shows in-frame clones only, minus some. The repertoire holds about 220,000 clones, with 75% to 95% as singletons. Sample: PBMCs. The receptors were gathered from a woman aged 18-35 years in good health and CMV-seronegative. The CDR3 runs from the conserved cysteine through the conserved F or W. D genes are given only for firm matches. Clone size is shown for a subset of rows, as once, few, many or a class of expanded clone.

cdr3_nt cdr3_aa d_call j_call v_call clone_size
TGTGCCAGCACAGTACAGGAACACATGAACACTGAAGCTTTCTTT CASTVQEHMNTEAFF NA TRBJ1-1 TRBV9 NA
TGCGCCAGCAGCCTATCGACAGGGGCGGCAGATACGCAGTATTTT CASSLSTGAADTQYF TRBD1 TRBJ2-3 TRBV5-1 NA
TGCGCCAGCAGCCAAACAGGGGGGGAGCAGTTCTTC CASSQTGGEQFF TRBD1 TRBJ2-1 TRBV5-1 once
TGTGCCAGCAGCTTAAGGGGCAGAGTTACTGAAGCTTTCTTT CASSLRGRVTEAFF NA TRBJ1-1 TRBV5-4 NA
TGTGCCAGCAGCTTCAGCGGGATCAGCGGGGAGCTGTTTTTT CASSFSGISGELFF TRBD2 TRBJ2-2 TRBV7-8 NA
TGTGCCAGCAGTGACAAGGGACTAGCGGGAGGGTTCCATGAGCAGTTCTTC CASSDKGLAGGFHEQFF TRBD2 TRBJ2-1 TRBV6-4 NA
TGTGCCAGCAGCTTAGTAACTGGCTACAATGAGCAGTTCTTC CASSLVTGYNEQFF NA TRBJ2-1 TRBV7-2 NA
TGTGCCACCGCTAGCGGGAGTGCCCAGAGGTACCAAGAGACCCAGTACTTC CATASGSAQRYQETQYF TRBD2 TRBJ2-5 TRBV15 NA
TGCGCCAGCAGCTGGGGGCGGACTAGCGGCAGCTCCTACAATGAGCAGTTCTTC CASSWGRTSGSSYNEQFF TRBD2 TRBJ2-1 TRBV5-1 NA
TGTGCCAGCATTACCGGGACTCCTTACAATGAGCAGTTCTTC CASITGTPYNEQFF NA TRBJ2-1 TRBV2 NA
TGTGCCAGCAGCTTACGGGACAGGGTTTACAATGAGCAGTTCTTC CASSLRDRVYNEQFF TRBD1 TRBJ2-1 TRBV5-4 NA
TGTGCCAGCAGCTTCGACAGGGGGGTCCGGCAGCCCCAGCATTTT CASSFDRGVRQPQHF TRBD1 TRBJ1-5 TRBV7-2 NA
TGCGCCAGCAGCCCACACCCAGGGGAGGGCGGGGAGCTGTTTTTT CASSPHPGEGGELFF NA TRBJ2-2 TRBV5-1 NA
TGTGCCAGCACAATCCGGTTTCGGGTGGGTGATAACTATGGCTACACCTTC CASTIRFRVGDNYGYTF NA TRBJ1-2 TRBV27 NA
TGTGCCAGCAGTGAAATGGACACCGACTCTGGGGCCAACGTCCTGACTTTC CASSEMDTDSGANVLTF NA TRBJ2-6 TRBV6-4 once
TGTGCCAGTAGTTCTAGGACTAGCGGGAGGGAAGAGACCCAGTACTTC CASSSRTSGREETQYF TRBD2 TRBJ2-5 TRBV19 NA
TGTGCCAGCAGCTCAACCCTTTCGGGGGGCCCCATTTCCTATGGCTACACCTTC CASSSTLSGGPISYGYTF NA TRBJ1-2 TRBV7-6 NA
TGTGCCAGCAGTTTTAACCGGGGGGAGCAGTACTTC CASSFNRGEQYF NA TRBJ2-7 TRBV27 NA
TGTGCCAGCCGAAGGGACAGGCCCAATGAGCAGTTCTTC CASRRDRPNEQFF TRBD1 TRBJ2-1 TRBV28 NA
TGTGCCACCAGCCCCCGAGGAGGGTCATGGGAGACCCAGTACTTC CATSPRGGSWETQYF NA TRBJ2-5 TRBV15 NA
TGTGCCAGCTCACCAGGAAGCGGGAGGGCCGGTGAGCAGTTCTTC CASSPGSGRAGEQFF TRBD2 TRBJ2-1 TRBV18 NA
TGTGCCAGCAGCCCACCAACCCCAGCGGGTAGATGGGTGTACAATGAGCAGTTCTTC CASSPPTPAGRWVYNEQFF NA TRBJ2-1 TRBV13 once
TGTGCCAGCAGCCCCCTAAGGGCGGGAGGGCCGGACGAGCAGTACTTC CASSPLRAGGPDEQYF TRBD2 TRBJ2-7 TRBV5-6 NA
TGTGCCATCAGTGAGTCGGGACAAACTGACACTGAAGCTTTCTTT CAISESGQTDTEAFF NA TRBJ1-1 TRBV10-3 NA
TGTGCCAGCAGCCAAGATCGCGGGAGGGCAACAGATACGCAGTATTTT CASSQDRGRATDTQYF TRBD2 TRBJ2-3 TRBV14 NA
TGTGCCAGCAGGGAAACTAGCGGGAGTTCCTACGAGCAGTACTTC CASRETSGSSYEQYF TRBD2 TRBJ2-7 TRBV6-6 NA
TGTGCCACCAGCAGAGATGAGTCGGATCAGCCCCAGCATTTT CATSRDESDQPQHF NA TRBJ1-5 TRBV15 NA
TGTGCCAGCAGCTTTGGCCACGAGCAGTACTTC CASSFGHEQYF NA TRBJ2-7 TRBV7-2 NA
TGTGCCAGCAGCTTCTCCGATGGCGGGCACACTGAAGCTTTCTTT CASSFSDGGHTEAFF NA TRBJ1-1 TRBV11-2 NA
TGTGCCACCAGCAGAGATGGGCAGGGGTTGAACACTGAAGCTTTCTTT CATSRDGQGLNTEAFF NA TRBJ1-1 TRBV15 NA
TGTGCCAGCAGTTTAGGGCTACTAGTAATGAACACTGAAGCTTTCTTT CASSLGLLVMNTEAFF NA TRBJ1-1 TRBV28 NA
TGTGCCAGCAGGACAAGGGGTAGTTACACTGAAGCTTTCTTT CASRTRGSYTEAFF NA TRBJ1-1 TRBV11-2 NA
TGTGCCAGCAGCCAAAGGACTAGCGGGAGCCGTCGCACAGATACGCAGTATTTT CASSQRTSGSRRTDTQYF TRBD2 TRBJ2-3 TRBV7-6 NA
TGTGCCAGCAGCTCGCACAGTCTCCAGTTACTGTTTTTT CASSSHSLQLLFF NA TRBJ1-4 TRBV7-8 NA
TGCAGCGTTGAAGAGACAGCGGGAGGGTTAGGGGATACGCAGTATTTT CSVEETAGGLGDTQYF TRBD2 TRBJ2-3 TRBV29-1 NA